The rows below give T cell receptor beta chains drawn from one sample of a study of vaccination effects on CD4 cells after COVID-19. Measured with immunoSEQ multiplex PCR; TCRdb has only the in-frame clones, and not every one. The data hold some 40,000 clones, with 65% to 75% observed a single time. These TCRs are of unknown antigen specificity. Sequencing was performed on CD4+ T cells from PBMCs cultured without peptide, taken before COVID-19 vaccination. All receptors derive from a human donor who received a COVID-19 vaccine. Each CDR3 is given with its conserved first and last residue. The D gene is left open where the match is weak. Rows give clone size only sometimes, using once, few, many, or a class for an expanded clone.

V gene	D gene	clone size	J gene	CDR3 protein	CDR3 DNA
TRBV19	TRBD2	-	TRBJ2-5	CASSPPGTRASGSQYF	TGTGCCAGTAGTCCACCCGGGACTAGGGCCAGTGGGAGCCAGTACTTC
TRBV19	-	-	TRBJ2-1	CASSIGIGEPGSYNEQFF	TGTGCCAGTAGTATAGGGATTGGGGAACCTGGCTCCTACAATGAGCAGTTCTTC
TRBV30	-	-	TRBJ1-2	CAWRYGGGLGYTF	TGTGCCTGGAGATATGGCGGAGGGCTCGGCTACACCTTC
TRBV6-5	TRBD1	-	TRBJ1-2	CASSYLGRGPTF	TGTGCCAGCAGTTACCTAGGCAGGGGGCCCACCTTC
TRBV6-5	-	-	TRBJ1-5	CASSYSRSQPQHF	TGTGCCAGCAGTTACTCGAGGAGCCAGCCCCAGCATTTT
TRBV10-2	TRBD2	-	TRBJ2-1	CASRRTSGMSSSYNEQFF	TGCGCCAGCAGGCGGACTAGCGGAATGTCCAGCTCCTACAATGAGCAGTTCTTC
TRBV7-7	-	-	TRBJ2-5	CASSLGLQETQYF	TGTGCTAGCAGCTTGGGACTCCAAGAGACCCAGTACTTC
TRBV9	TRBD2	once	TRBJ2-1	CASSAGTSGRARNEQFF	TGTGCCAGCAGCGCCGGGACTAGCGGGAGGGCTCGGAATGAGCAGTTCTTC
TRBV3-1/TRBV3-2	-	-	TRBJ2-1	CASSQDTSYNEQFF	TGTGCCAGCAGCCAAGATACTAGCTACAATGAGCAGTTCTTC
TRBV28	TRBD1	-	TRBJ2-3	CASSVERTGSSDTQYF	TGTGCCAGCAGTGTGGAACGGACAGGGAGCTCAGATACGCAGTATTTT
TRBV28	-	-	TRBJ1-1	CASSPYRNTEAFF	TGTGCCAGCAGTCCCTACAGAAACACTGAAGCTTTCTTT
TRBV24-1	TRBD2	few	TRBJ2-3	CAVGREGTDTQYF	TGTGCCGTTGGGCGGGAGGGCACAGATACGCAGTATTTT
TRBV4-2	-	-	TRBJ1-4	CASSQLGGRASNEKLFF	TGTGCCAGCAGCCAACTCGGAGGGCGGGCATCGAATGAAAAACTGTTTTTT
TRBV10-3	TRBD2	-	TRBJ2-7	CAISEPGGSYEQYF	TGTGCCATCAGTGAGCCGGGAGGCTCCTACGAGCAGTACTTC
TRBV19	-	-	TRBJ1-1	CASSMGEGFTEAFF	TGTGCCAGTAGTATGGGCGAGGGCTTCACTGAAGCTTTCTTT
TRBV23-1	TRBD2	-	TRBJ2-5	CASPLAGGETQYF	TGCGCCAGCCCTCTAGCGGGCGGGGAGACCCAGTACTTC
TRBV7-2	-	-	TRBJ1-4	CASSLGGYEKLFF	TGTGCCAGCAGCTTGGGCGGGTATGAAAAACTGTTTTTT
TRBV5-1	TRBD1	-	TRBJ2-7	CASSLGDRVHEQYF	TGCGCCAGCAGCTTGGGGGACAGGGTCCACGAGCAGTACTTC
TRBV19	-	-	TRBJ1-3	CASSISGAGNTIYF	TGTGCCAGTAGTATAAGTGGAGCTGGAAACACCATATATTTT
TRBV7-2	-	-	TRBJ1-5	CASSLVVSQPDQPQHF	TGTGCCAGCAGCTTAGTAGTGTCGCAGCCCGATCAGCCCCAGCATTTT
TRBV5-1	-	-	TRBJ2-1	CASSLERVGGFGEQFF	TGCGCCAGCAGCTTGGAAAGAGTAGGCGGGTTCGGTGAGCAGTTCTTC
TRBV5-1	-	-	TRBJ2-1	CASSSNALNNEQFF	TGCGCCAGCAGCTCGAATGCCCTTAACAATGAGCAGTTCTTC
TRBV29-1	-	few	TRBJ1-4	CSVRPGSNEKLFF	TGCAGCGTTCGTCCAGGGTCTAATGAAAAACTGTTTTTT
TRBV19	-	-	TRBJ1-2	CASNPTGPYGYTF	TGTGCCAGTAATCCTACCGGGCCCTATGGCTACACCTTC
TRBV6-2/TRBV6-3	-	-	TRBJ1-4	CASSPVDEKLFF	TGTGCCAGCAGTCCCGTCGATGAAAAACTGTTTTTT
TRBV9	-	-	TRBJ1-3	CASSVRALPGGNTIYF	TGTGCCAGCAGCGTACGAGCCTTACCCGGAGGAAACACCATATATTTT
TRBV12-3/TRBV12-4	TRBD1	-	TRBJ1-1	CASRRTGGEAFF	TGTGCCAGCAGACGGACAGGGGGTGAAGCTTTCTTT
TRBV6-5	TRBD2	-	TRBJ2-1	CASRGLAGGRGFF	TGTGCCAGCAGGGGACTAGCGGGAGGGCGTGGGTTCTTC
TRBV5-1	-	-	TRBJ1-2	CASSAQGTEGYTF	TGCGCCAGCAGCGCGCAGGGAACAGAGGGCTACACCTTC
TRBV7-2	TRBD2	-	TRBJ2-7	CASSSASGGSYEQYF	TGTGCCAGCAGCTCAGCTAGCGGGGGGTCCTACGAGCAGTACTTC
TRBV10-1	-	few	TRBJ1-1	CASSRGGRAPNTEAFF	TGCGCCAGCAGTCGGGGTGGCAGGGCCCCGAACACTGAAGCTTTCTTT
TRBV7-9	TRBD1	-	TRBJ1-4	CASSLTGRTNEKLFF	TGTGCCAGCAGCCTGACAGGGCGGACTAATGAAAAACTGTTTTTT
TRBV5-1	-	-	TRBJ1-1	CASRPVYGRNTEAFF	TGCGCCAGCCGCCCAGTATACGGGAGGAACACTGAAGCTTTCTTT
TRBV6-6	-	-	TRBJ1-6	CASSFGRGSPLHF	TGTGCCAGCAGTTTCGGTAGGGGCTCACCCCTCCACTTT
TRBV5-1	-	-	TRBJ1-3	CASSLGLRNTIYF	TGCGCCAGCAGCCTAGGTCTACGAAACACCATATATTTT
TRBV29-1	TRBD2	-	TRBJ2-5	CSVAGGGAQETQYF	TGCAGCGTGGCGGGCGGGGGGGCCCAAGAGACCCAGTACTTC
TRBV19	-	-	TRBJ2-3	CATSTRLTDTQYF	TGTGCCACAAGCACTAGGCTGACAGATACGCAGTATTTT
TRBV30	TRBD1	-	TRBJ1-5	CAWRRQGDQPQHF	TGTGCCTGGAGACGACAGGGGGATCAGCCCCAGCATTTT
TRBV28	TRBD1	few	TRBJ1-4	CASRGTDATNEKLFF	TGTGCCAGCAGAGGGACAGACGCAACTAATGAAAAACTGTTTTTT
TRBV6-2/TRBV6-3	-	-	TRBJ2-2	CASSNGVYTGELFF	TGTGCCAGCAGTAATGGGGTGTACACCGGGGAGCTGTTTTTT
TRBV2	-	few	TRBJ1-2	CASSEGGGYGYTF	TGTGCCAGCAGTGAAGGGGGCGGCTATGGCTACACCTTC
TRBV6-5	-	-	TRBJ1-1	CASSRANSGTEAFF	TGTGCCAGCAGTCGGGCCAACTCGGGCACTGAAGCTTTCTTT
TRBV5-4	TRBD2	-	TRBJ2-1	CASSPKRLAGVGEQFF	TGTGCCAGCAGCCCGAAAAGACTAGCGGGAGTAGGTGAGCAGTTCTTC
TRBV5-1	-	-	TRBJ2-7	CASRGGLYEQYF	TGCGCCAGCAGAGGGGGGCTCTACGAGCAGTACTTC
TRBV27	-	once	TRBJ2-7	CASRSSGLRSRGSYEQYF	TGTGCCAGCCGCTCATCGGGGCTCAGGTCGAGGGGCTCCTACGAGCAGTACTTC
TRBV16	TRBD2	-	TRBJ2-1	CASSPGTSGYNEQFF	TGTGCCAGCAGCCCGGGGACTAGCGGGTACAATGAGCAGTTCTTC